The source of this TCR beta chain is a study of T cell responses to AZD1222 COVID-19 vaccine. Produced via immunoSEQ multiplex PCR; TCRdb's table is partial and in-frame only. This sample has around 120,000 clones; about 86% occur once, and the top ten carry about 16%. CDR1 is SGHDN, CDR2 FVKESK, per germline. V was shortened by 1 base and J by 0 bases, with 9 bases between the two germline ends. This CDR3 has 15 residues. The sample in question was peripheral blood, obtained 28 days after the second AZD1222 dose. The chain links TRBV14 to TRBJ2-5, with D unresolved. This TCR derives from an adult who received the AZD1222 COVID-19 vaccine. The chain's CDR3 is CASSQVSAYQETQYF. CDR3 coding DNA: TGTGCCAGCAGCCAAGTGTCAGCTTACCAAGAGACCCAGTACTTC.